Each of the 27 T cell receptor beta chains below was sequenced from the same sample in a study of human T cells and chemical hapten exposure. Time point specified: pre-sensitization, week 0. As to treatment: therapeutic diphenylcyclopropenone sensitization with weekly scalp DPC. One entry per CDR3 protein results from TCRdb running MiXCR on the RACE reads. The profile shows more than 250,000 distinct CDR3 sequences, approximately 8.6% of them singletons. The sample was whole blood, taken in connection with sensitization to the hapten diphenylcyclopropenone (DPC). The receptor set was obtained from a woman aged 35 to 49 with alopecia areata. Some clones in this sample may be carry-over from other donors' samples.

This clonotype was counted between two and nine times. The rearrangement joins TRBV30 to TRBJ2-7; perhaps D is TRBD1 or TRBD2 (7 bases each). V was pared by 2 bases and J by 7 bases, with 18 bases between. Germline loops: CDR1 GTSNPN, CDR2 SVGIG (reference sequence). The CDR3 totals 14 residues. As DNA, the CDR3 is TGTGCCTGGAGTCGACAGGGAGGGCGTAGGGAGCAGTACTTC. Protein sequence: CAWSRQGGRREQYF.

The chain combines TRBV20-1 with TRBJ2-7, with 9 nucleotides matching TRBD1. Germline CDR1 reads DFQATT; CDR2 reads SNEGSKA (reference sequence). The CDR3 spans 15 residues. V shed 6 bases, J shed 5 bases, and the junction held 14 bases outside the gene matches. The CDR3 sequence is CSAHRSGTGRDEQYF. The CDR3 DNA follows: TGCAGTGCGCACCGTTCCGGGACAGGGCGCGACGAGCAGTACTTC.

The V call is TRBV5-1, the J call TRBJ2-7; TRBD2 might be the D (6 bases). Between the trimmed V and J ends, which lost 3 bases and 2 bases, there was a span of 18 bases. Per germline, CDR1 SGHRS and CDR2 YFSETQ. The CDR3 runs to 16 residues. CDR3 loop: CASSSTLAQGPYEQYF. The CDR3 DNA reads TGCGCCAGCAGCTCCACACTAGCACAAGGGCCCTACGAGCAGTACTTC.

This clonotype was seen many times. V is TRBV9 and J is TRBJ2-2, with 7 bases that match TRBD1. The CDR3 totals 19 residues. Germline CDR1 and CDR2: SGDLS and YYNGEE. J was trimmed by 0 bases and V by 3 bases; bases with no gene match: 14. This CDR3 is CASSATGTEKNPNTGELFF. The CDR3 DNA reads TGTGCCAGCAGCGCAACCGGGACAGAGAAAAACCCGAACACCGGGGAGCTGTTTTTT. Based on the CDR3 plus reference TRBV9 and TRBJ2-2, the full variable domain is DSGVTQTPKHLITATGQRVTLRCSPRSGDLSVYWYQQSLDQGLQFLIQYYNGEERAKGNILERFSAQQFPDLHSELNLSSLELGDSALYFCASSATGTEKNPNTGELFFGEGSRLTVL.

There are many counts of this clonotype. The chain uses TRBV7-2 and TRBJ2-3, with 7 bases that match TRBD2. V shed 2 bases, J shed 4 bases, and the junction held 6 bases outside the gene matches. Germline V gene lookup returns CDR1 SGHTA and CDR2 FQGNSA. This CDR3 is built from 15 residues. The CDR3 spells CASSLSSAGADTQYF. The CDR3 DNA reads as TGTGCCAGCAGCTTATCTAGCGCGGGAGCAGATACGCAGTATTTT.

This clonotype appeared many times. This chain connects TRBV21-1 to TRBJ2-3; TRBD2 was called by the table and not checked on the DNA. TRBV21-1 counts as a pseudogene. The CDR3 runs 17 residues. CDR3 in amino acids: CATHGEGTSGFTDTQYF. The CDR3 nucleotides are TGTGCCACTCACGGCGAAGGGACTAGCGGATTCACAGATACGCAGTATTTT.

In its sample, this clonotype was seen a few times. The chain employs TRBV4-2 and TRBJ2-4, with TRBD2 matching over 9 bases. This CDR3 is 14 amino acids long. V lost 4 bases to trimming and J lost 8 bases; unmatched junction nucleotides: 6. From germline, CDR1 is LGHNA and CDR2 YNFKEQ. This CDR3 reads CASSLAGVGDIQYF. The CDR3 DNA follows: TGTGCCAGCAGCCTAGCGGGAGTGGGGGACATTCAGTACTTC.

This clonotype was counted only a few times. The chain joins TRBV7-9 to TRBJ1-4; weak D call: TRBD1 (6 bases). The CDR3 runs to 16 residues. Germline values: CDR1 SEHNR, CDR2 FQNEAQ (reference sequence). The V end was cut by 1 base, the J end by 4 bases, with 13 bases between. The CDR3 DNA follows: TGTGCCAGCAGCTTAGGTTGGAGGGGGAATAATGAAAAACTGTTTTTT. This gives the protein CASSLGWRGNNEKLFF.

This chain links TRBV12-3 or TRBV12-4 with TRBJ1-5; no firm D call. Trimming shortened V by 0 bases and J by 6 bases, and 9 bases separated the two germline ends. The CDR3 is made up of 14 amino acids. CDR3: CASSLAEVGQPQHF. The CDR3, as DNA: TGTGCCAGCAGTTTAGCAGAGGTCGGTCAGCCCCAGCATTTT.

This clonotype has only a few counts. The genes are TRBV20-1 and TRBJ2-3; 9 nucleotides align to TRBD2. Trimming cost V 2 bases and J 4 bases; bases outside gene matches: 1. Germline lookup yields CDR1 DFQATT and CDR2 SNEGSKA (reference sequence). The CDR3 length is 13 residues. CDR3 amino acids: CSARLAGPDTQYF. The CDR3 nucleotides are TGCAGTGCTAGACTAGCGGGGCCAGATACGCAGTATTTT.

This clonotype was observed a handful of times. CDR3 region: CASSLDGGRTTAGELFF. The CDR3 DNA follows: TGTGCCAGCAGCTTGGATGGCGGGAGGACTACCGCCGGGGAGCTGTTTTTT. The chain uses TRBV5-4 and TRBJ2-2; 8 bases fit TRBD2. The junction had 10 bases not matched to a gene; V was cut back by 0 bases and J by 6 bases. Per germline, CDR1 SGHNT and CDR2 YYREEE (reference sequence). The CDR3 length is 17 residues.

The V and J genes are TRBV30 and TRBJ1-6; D not certain. CDR3 size: 15 residues. Looked up from germline, CDR1 is GTSNPN and CDR2 is SVGIG (reference sequence). The V end lost 0 bases, the J end lost 7 bases, and 13 bases lay between the germline ends. CDR3 region: CAWSVIDGQNSPLHF. For the CDR3, the DNA is TGTGCCTGGAGTGTGATAGACGGCCAAAATTCACCCCTCCACTTT. The full variable domain, rest sourced from reference TRBV30 and TRBJ1-6, is SQTIHQWPATLVQPVGSPLSLECTVEGTSNPNLYWYRQAAGRGLQLLFYSVGIGQISSEVPQNLSASRPQDRQFILSSKKLLLSDSGFYLCAWSVIDGQNSPLHFGNGTRLTVT.

The J gene is TRBJ2-3, the V gene TRBV7-9; TRBD2 matches 8 bases. Germline V CDR1 and CDR2: SEHNR, FQNEAQ (reference sequence). With V trimmed by 4 bases and J by 4 bases, 4 bases remained unmatched. CDR3 size: 14 residues. CDR3 sequence: CASSSSGSADTQYF. For the CDR3, the DNA is TGTGCCAGCAGCTCGAGCGGGAGCGCAGATACGCAGTATTTT.

The CDR3 protein is CASSPTGTLSSYEQYF. The CDR3 DNA is TGTGCCAGCAGCCCCACCGGGACTCTAAGCTCCTACGAGCAGTACTTC. The chain employs TRBV7-3 and TRBJ2-7; D perhaps matches TRBD2 (6 bases). Germline V gene sequence: CDR1 SGHTA, CDR2 FQGTGA. This CDR3 is 16 amino acids long. Trimming took off 5 bases at V and 0 bases at J, with 17 bases between the two ends.

In the case of this clonotype: The junction departs from the called germline gene at one end, perhaps through a read error. This chain links TRBV29-1 with TRBJ2-3; 12 nucleotides line up with TRBD2. In germline, CDR1 is SQVTM, CDR2 ANQGSEA. The CDR3 loop spans 15 amino acids. The CDR3 nucleotides are TGCAGCGTTCCGGGACTAGCGGGCCGCACAGATTCGCAGTATTTT. This encodes CSVPGLAGRTDSQYF.

The chain has TRBV6-2 or TRBV6-3 and TRBJ2-7; possibly TRBD2 for D (6 bases). The CDR3 spans 15 residues. V was clipped by 7 bases and J by 6 bases, with 22 bases between them. Per germline, CDR1 MNHEY and CDR2 SVGEGT. The CDR3 nucleotides are TGTGCCAGCACCCGACCGGGACTCCAGTTTGCCGAGCAGTACTTC. Protein: CASTRPGLQFAEQYF.

This clonotype was counted a few times. The chain carries TRBV6-2 or TRBV6-3 and TRBJ2-3, with D uncertain. Trimming pared 7 bases from V and 7 bases from J, leaving 18 bases between. Germline-derived CDR1 and CDR2 are MNHEY and SVGEGT. The CDR3 runs 14 residues. CDR3 DNA: TGTGCCAGCAACCCTAGGAGTCCGACGTATACGCAGTATTTT. This sequence encodes CASNPRSPTYTQYF.

This clonotype has ten or more counts. The gene calls are TRBV12-3 or TRBV12-4 and TRBJ2-5; D remains unclear. V was cut by 6 bases and J by 0 bases, with 11 bases left in between. The CDR3 spans 14 residues. CDR3 DNA: TGTGCCAGCAGCCAAACAGAGTACCAAGAGACCCAGTACTTC. It codes for CASSQTEYQETQYF.

This clonotype was picked up a small number of times. J is TRBJ1-1 and V is TRBV5-1; TRBD1 matches at 7 bases. The germline V gene encodes CDR1 SGHRS and CDR2 YFSETQ. J lost 5 bases, V lost 1 base, and 8 bases had no gene match. This CDR3 has 15 residues. The CDR3 nucleotides are TGCGCCAGCAGCTTGATCGGGACAGTGGGTACTGAAGCTTTCTTT. Translating gives CASSLIGTVGTEAFF.

This clonotype showed up just a few times. This chain uses TRBV27 with TRBJ1-5; D is unclear. The CDR3 sequence is 15 residues long. The germline V gene has CDR1 MNHEY and CDR2 SMNVEV (reference sequence). Trimming shortened V by 3 bases and J by 5 bases, and 14 bases separated the two germline ends. The CDR3 sequence is CASSLGGIAYQPQHF. DNA for the CDR3: TGTGCCAGCAGTTTGGGCGGCATCGCTTATCAGCCCCAGCATTTT.

This clonotype was seen a few times. The CDR3 sequence: CSATMGFTYNEQFF. In nucleotides, the CDR3 is TGCAGCGCGACGATGGGTTTCACCTACAATGAGCAGTTCTTC. The chain combines TRBV29-1 with TRBJ2-1; D call uncertain. This CDR3 contains 14 residues. The germline V and J ends were trimmed by 7 bases and 2 bases, with 15 bases remaining between them. CDR1 and CDR2 from the germline V gene are SQVTM and ANQGSEA.

The V call is TRBV28, the J call TRBJ2-3, with D unclear. V dropped 10 bases and J dropped 2 bases, with 13 bases sitting between them. Germline V lookup: CDR1 MDHEN, CDR2 SYDVKM. The CDR3 covers 13 residues. Here the CDR3 reads CANSNGITDTQYF. As DNA, the CDR3 is TGTGCCAATTCGAACGGAATCACAGATACGCAGTATTTT.

This clonotype was seen a few times. This chain joins TRBV12-3 or TRBV12-4 and TRBJ1-1, with 7 bases fitting TRBD1. V shed 5 bases and J 3 bases; nucleotides not matched to a gene: 6. The CDR3 length is 14 residues. In DNA, the CDR3 is TGTGCCAGCAGTCCCCGGGACAGCCACACTGAAGCTTTCTTT. Amino acid sequence: CASSPRDSHTEAFF.

The table lists this clonotype with many counts. The rearrangement uses TRBV28 and TRBJ1-1; D is uncertain. The CDR3 length is 14 residues. Between the trimmed V and J ends, which lost 5 bases and 4 bases, there was a span of 14 bases. The germline V gene encodes CDR1 MDHEN and CDR2 SYDVKM. In DNA, the CDR3 is TGTGCCAGCAGTCTAGAGCTTCGGGGCACTGAAGCTTTCTTT. It specifies CASSLELRGTEAFF.

The J gene is TRBJ2-2, the V gene TRBV6-5; perhaps TRBD2 as D (6 bases). The CDR3 extends over 14 amino acids. CDR1 and CDR2 (germline): MNHEY, SVGAGI. The V end lost 5 bases, the J end lost 7 bases, and 14 bases lay between the germline ends. DNA for the CDR3: TGTGCCAGCAGTCGAACGGGGGTGGACGGGGAGCTGTTTTTT. Its protein is CASSRTGVDGELFF.

This clonotype was recorded many times. The chain has TRBV7-2 and TRBJ1-4; D possibly corresponds to TRBD1 (6 bases). CDR3 length equals 16 residues. Germline V gene lookup returns CDR1 SGHTA and CDR2 FQGNSA. Trimming pared 4 bases from V and 13 bases from J, leaving 25 bases between. CDR3: CASSSLIGGPRDGLFF. CDR3 DNA: TGTGCCAGCAGCTCCCTGATCGGGGGGCCCCGGGACGGACTGTTTTTT.

The table lists this clonotype with a few counts. CDR3 loop: CSASDRGETQYF. As DNA, the CDR3 is TGCAGTGCTAGTGACAGGGGAGAGACCCAGTACTTC. The chain uses TRBV20-1 and TRBJ2-5; 8 bases map to TRBD1. V was pared by 3 bases and J by 4 bases, with 1 base of the junction left unmatched. The CDR3 extends over 12 amino acids. The V gene's germline CDR1 is DFQATT and CDR2 SNEGSKA (reference sequence).